What follows are 25 T cell receptor beta chains derived from one specimen sequenced in a study of cytomegalovirus exposure and HLA in healthy donors. Primers: 60 Vbeta forward and 13 Jbeta reverse. Measured with immunoSEQ multiplex PCR; TCRdb has only the in-frame clones, and not every one. The sample has about 200,000 clones. The sample was PBMCs. Receptor source: a girl aged 2 to 10 in good health and CMV-seropositive.

J is TRBJ2-3 and V is TRBV29-1; D is uncertain. Germline V gives CDR1 SQVTM, CDR2 ANQGSEA. The CDR3 totals 13 residues. V lost 3 bases and J lost 1, with 8 bases in between. The CDR3 here is CSVDGRRTDTQYF. The CDR3, as DNA: TGCAGCGTTGACGGCAGGCGCACAGATACGCAGTATTTT.

This chain links TRBV11-1 with TRBJ2-1, with 8 positions matching TRBD2. V lost 5 bases, J lost 5 bases, and 8 bases stayed unmatched. Germline CDR1 is SGHAT and CDR2 is FQDESV (reference sequence). CDR3 length equals 15 residues. The CDR3, as DNA: TGTGCCAGCAGCCTTACCGGGACTAGAAACAATGAGCAGTTCTTC. Translated: CASSLTGTRNNEQFF.

The genes are TRBV2 and TRBJ2-7; D remains ambiguous. CDR3 length: 15 amino acids. V lost 2 bases, J lost 3 bases, and 14 bases lay in between. The germline gives CDR1 SNHLY, CDR2 FYNNEI. CDR3 DNA sequence: TGTGCCAGCAGTGAACCGGTCCCTAGGAGCTACGAGCAGTACTTC. Protein: CASSEPVPRSYEQYF.

This rearrangement joins TRBV9 to TRBJ2-1; TRBD1 matches at 8 bases. J gave up 7 bases and V 2 bases, and 8 bases lay outside the gene matches. The germline V gene encodes CDR1 SGDLS and CDR2 YYNGEE. The CDR3 contains 15 residues. The CDR3 loop is CASSVPYRGSNEQFF. The CDR3 DNA reads TGTGCCAGCAGCGTCCCCTACAGGGGGTCAAATGAGCAGTTCTTC. The full variable domain, its missing parts supplied by reference TRBV9 and TRBJ2-1, is DSGVTQTPKHLITATGQRVTLRCSPRSGDLSVYWYQQSLDQGLQFLIQYYNGEERAKGNILERFSAQQFPDLHSELNLSSLELGDSALYFCASSVPYRGSNEQFFGPGTRLTVL.

The genes are TRBV7-9 and TRBJ1-1; 10 bases are shared with TRBD1. Germline V gives CDR1 SEHNR, CDR2 FQNEAQ (reference sequence). The CDR3 is 16 residues long. The V segment lost 6 bases and the J segment 7 bases; nucleotides outside the gene matches: 14. CDR3 in amino acids: CASSSIMLGTGVEAFF. CDR3 DNA sequence: TGTGCCAGCAGTTCCATTATGTTAGGGACAGGGGTTGAAGCTTTCTTT.

This chain joins TRBV5-4 and TRBJ1-3; 8 nucleotides match TRBD1. Trimming took 2 bases from V and 5 from J; bases not matched to a gene: 6. The CDR3 is 15 amino acids. Germline CDR1 is SGHNT and CDR2 is YYREEE (reference sequence). In DNA form, the CDR3 reads TGTGCCAGCAGCTTTTGGACAGGGTCCCGAAACACCATATATTTT. Encoded protein: CASSFWTGSRNTIYF.

This chain uses TRBV7-2 with TRBJ2-7; 10 bases line up with TRBD2. Germline loops: CDR1 SGHTA, CDR2 FQGNSA. This CDR3 has 16 residues. The V gene end was trimmed by 2 bases and the J gene end by 2 bases; junction bases not matched to a gene: 6. The CDR3 DNA follows: TGTGCCAGCAGCTTATTGGTTAGCGGGGGGACCTACGAGCAGTACTTC. This translates into CASSLLVSGGTYEQYF. The whole variable domain, filled in from reference TRBV7-2 and TRBJ2-7, reads GAGVSQSPSNKVTEKGKDVELRCDPISGHTALYWYRQSLGQGLEFLIYFQGNSAPDKSGLPSDRFSAERTGGSVSTLTIQRTQQEDSAVYLCASSLLVSGGTYEQYFGPGTRLTVT.

This chain links TRBV5-1 with TRBJ2-1, with TRBD2 matching 14 bases. Unmatched junction bases numbered 15, after V lost 4 bases and J lost 6 bases. The germline V gene has CDR1 SGHRS and CDR2 YFSETQ. The CDR3 spans 19 residues. CDR3 coding DNA: TGCGCCAGCAGCCCGGCCGGACTAGCGGGAGGCCCGGGGGGCAATGAGCAGTTCTTC. This translates into CASSPAGLAGGPGGNEQFF. Variable domain in full (rest from reference TRBV5-1 and TRBJ2-1): KAGVTQTPRYLIKTRGQQVTLSCSPISGHRSVSWYQQTPGQGLQFLFEYFSETQRNKGNFPGRFSGRQFSNSRSEMNVSTLELGDSALYLCASSPAGLAGGPGGNEQFFGPGTRLTVL.

The chain combines TRBV18 with TRBJ2-1; TRBD2 matches 13 bases. V lost 6 bases and J lost 9; bases outside the gene matches: 11. There are 16 residues in the CDR3. Germline-derived CDR1 and CDR2 are KGHSH and LQKENI. DNA for the CDR3: TGTGCCAGCTCCCCTACTAGCGGGAGGGGATTTACTGAGCAGTTCTTC. It specifies CASSPTSGRGFTEQFF.

V usage is TRBV6-5 and J usage is TRBJ2-7; perhaps TRBD1 as D (6 bases). The CDR3 loop spans 15 amino acids. V was shortened by 6 bases and J by 0 bases, with 15 bases between the two germline ends. Germline CDR1 MNHEY, CDR2 SVGAGI. The DNA of the CDR3 is TGTGCCAGCAGCCCAGGGGAGAGAAGCTCCTACGAGCAGTACTTC. Translation: CASSPGERSSYEQYF.

The chain joins TRBV11-2 to TRBJ1-5; D remains ambiguous. There are 16 residues in the CDR3. The germline V gene encodes CDR1 SGHAT and CDR2 FQNNGV. The V end lost 5 bases, the J end lost 0 bases, and 14 bases lay between the germline ends. The CDR3 DNA sequence: TGTGCCAGCAGCCCGACATTCGGCTATAGCAATCAGCCCCAGCATTTT. It is translated as CASSPTFGYSNQPQHF.

This rearrangement joins TRBV15 to TRBJ1-5, with TRBD1 matching over 9 bases. Trimming removed 8 bases from V and 4 bases from J; junction bases left unmatched: 6. Germline loops: CDR1 LNHNV, CDR2 YYDKDF (reference sequence). The CDR3 length is 14 residues. CDR3 sequence (DNA): TGTGCCACCCGCAAGACAGGGGGTAATCAGCCCCAGCATTTT. Residues: CATRKTGGNQPQHF.

Comment on this clone: Mismatch with germline at one junction end may stem from a read error. Other DNA sequences in this sample translate to the same CDR3. This chain connects TRBV7-3 to TRBJ1-1, with D possibly TRBD1 on 5 matching bases. The CDR3 contains 14 residues. Germline values: CDR1 SGHTA, CDR2 FQGTGA. This chain's CDR3 is CASSSAGYNTEAFF. The DNA for the CDR3 is TGTGCCAGCAGCTCCGCAGGGTATAACACTGAAGCCTTCTTT.

J is TRBJ2-7 and V is TRBV28; 7 bases are a match to TRBD1. CDR1 MDHEN and CDR2 SYDVKM come from the germline V gene. Trimming cost V 8 bases and J 2 bases; bases outside gene matches: 3. The CDR3 has 12 residues. The DNA for the CDR3 is TGTGCCAGCGAACAGGGGACCTACGAGCAGTACTTC. This encodes CASEQGTYEQYF.

The rearrangement joins TRBV6-5 to TRBJ1-2, with TRBD1 matching 10 bases. The CDR3 is 15 residues long. V gave up 0 bases and J gave up 7 bases; unmatched junction bases: 5. Germline V gene lookup returns CDR1 MNHEY and CDR2 SVGAGI. CDR3 sequence reads: CASSYSSGTGAGYTF. The CDR3 bases are TGTGCCAGCAGTTACTCTTCCGGGACAGGGGCTGGCTACACCTTC.

DNA of the CDR3: TGTGCCAGCAGCCAAGTGGGGGACAGGGGAGATAGCAATCAGCCCCAGCATTTT. It codes for CASSQVGDRGDSNQPQHF. V is TRBV4-2 and J is TRBJ1-5, with TRBD1 matching over 10 bases. Germline values: CDR1 LGHNA, CDR2 YNFKEQ. This CDR3 region has 18 residues. Trimming cost V 1 base and J 0 bases; bases outside gene matches: 6.

The rearrangement uses TRBV19 and TRBJ1-1, with 9 bases that match TRBD1. The V gene's germline CDR1 is LNHDA and CDR2 SQIVND (reference sequence). The trim removed 8 bases at V and 6 bases at J, leaving 7 bases unmatched. The CDR3 loop spans 13 amino acids. The CDR3: CASEQGAHAEAFF. CDR3 bases: TGTGCCAGTGAACAGGGGGCACACGCTGAAGCTTTCTTT.

The V gene is TRBV19, the J gene TRBJ1-5; D not certain. The germline gives CDR1 LNHDA, CDR2 SQIVND (reference sequence). Trimming pared 1 base from V and 4 bases from J, leaving 14 bases between. This CDR3 spans 16 amino acids. Written as DNA, the CDR3 is TGTGCCAGTAGTATAGGGAGGGCGGAAGGTAATCAGCCCCAGCATTTT. Its translation is CASSIGRAEGNQPQHF.

The V and J genes are TRBV30 and TRBJ1-1; D remains ambiguous. V was pared by 3 bases and J by 4 bases, with 15 bases between. Germline lookup yields CDR1 GTSNPN and CDR2 SVGIG (reference sequence). This CDR3 spans 14 amino acids. In DNA, the CDR3 is TGTGCCTGGAGCGCCGTGACACACACCACTGAAGCTTTCTTT. Protein product: CAWSAVTHTTEAFF.

The chain recombines TRBV5-1 with TRBJ2-1; 7 bases match TRBD2. V dropped 0 bases and J dropped 1; count of bases not matched to a gene: 7. Per germline, CDR1 SGHRS and CDR2 YFSETQ. This CDR3 spans 17 amino acids. This CDR3 reads CASSLGPPGGSYNEQFF. For the CDR3, the DNA is TGCGCCAGCAGCTTGGGGCCCCCGGGAGGTTCCTACAATGAGCAGTTCTTC.

The chain couples TRBV7-8 to TRBJ1-5, with D tentatively TRBD1 (6 bases). CDR3 size: 17 residues. V was pared by 5 bases and J by 3 bases, with 20 bases between. Germline V CDR1 and CDR2: SGHVS, FQNEAQ. Here the CDR3 reads CASSDITGLLSNQPQHF. DNA of the CDR3: TGTGCCAGCAGCGATATAACAGGGCTCCTTTCCAATCAGCCCCAGCATTTT.

The rearrangement uses TRBV11-1 and TRBJ2-2; 16 positions agree with TRBD2. V shed 3 bases and J 2 bases; nucleotides not matched to a gene: 3. This CDR3 is 18 amino acids long. CDR1 and CDR2 from the germline V gene are SGHAT and FQDESV (reference sequence). The CDR3 loop reads CASSLGLAGGGNTGELFF. In DNA, the CDR3 is TGTGCCAGCAGCTTGGGACTAGCGGGAGGGGGAAACACCGGGGAGCTGTTTTTT.

The chain has TRBV11-2 and TRBJ1-3, with no clear D. CDR1 SGHAT and CDR2 FQNNGV come from the germline V gene. Trimming pared 8 bases from V and 2 bases from J, leaving 4 bases between. This CDR3 region has 11 residues. CDR3 residues: CASRAGNTIYF. In DNA, the CDR3 is TGTGCCAGCCGAGCTGGAAACACCATATATTTT.

The V gene is TRBV27, the J gene TRBJ2-1; 16 bases map to TRBD2. J was trimmed by 6 bases and V by 1 base; bases with no gene match: 12. CDR1 and CDR2 (germline): MNHEY, SMNVEV (reference sequence). The CDR3 totals 20 residues. The CDR3 coding sequence is TGTGCCAGCAGTTTATTATCCCCGGGACTAGCGGGAGGGGTCACCAATGAGCAGTTCTTC. It translates to CASSLLSPGLAGGVTNEQFF.

The rearrangement links TRBV6-1 to TRBJ1-2; D not certain. Trimming removed 5 bases from V and 6 bases from J, with 16 bases in between. CDR3 length equals 14 residues. The germline gives CDR1 MNHNS, CDR2 SASEGT. Here the CDR3 reads CASSFSQAIDGYTF. CDR3 DNA: TGTGCCAGCAGTTTTAGTCAGGCGATCGATGGCTACACCTTC.